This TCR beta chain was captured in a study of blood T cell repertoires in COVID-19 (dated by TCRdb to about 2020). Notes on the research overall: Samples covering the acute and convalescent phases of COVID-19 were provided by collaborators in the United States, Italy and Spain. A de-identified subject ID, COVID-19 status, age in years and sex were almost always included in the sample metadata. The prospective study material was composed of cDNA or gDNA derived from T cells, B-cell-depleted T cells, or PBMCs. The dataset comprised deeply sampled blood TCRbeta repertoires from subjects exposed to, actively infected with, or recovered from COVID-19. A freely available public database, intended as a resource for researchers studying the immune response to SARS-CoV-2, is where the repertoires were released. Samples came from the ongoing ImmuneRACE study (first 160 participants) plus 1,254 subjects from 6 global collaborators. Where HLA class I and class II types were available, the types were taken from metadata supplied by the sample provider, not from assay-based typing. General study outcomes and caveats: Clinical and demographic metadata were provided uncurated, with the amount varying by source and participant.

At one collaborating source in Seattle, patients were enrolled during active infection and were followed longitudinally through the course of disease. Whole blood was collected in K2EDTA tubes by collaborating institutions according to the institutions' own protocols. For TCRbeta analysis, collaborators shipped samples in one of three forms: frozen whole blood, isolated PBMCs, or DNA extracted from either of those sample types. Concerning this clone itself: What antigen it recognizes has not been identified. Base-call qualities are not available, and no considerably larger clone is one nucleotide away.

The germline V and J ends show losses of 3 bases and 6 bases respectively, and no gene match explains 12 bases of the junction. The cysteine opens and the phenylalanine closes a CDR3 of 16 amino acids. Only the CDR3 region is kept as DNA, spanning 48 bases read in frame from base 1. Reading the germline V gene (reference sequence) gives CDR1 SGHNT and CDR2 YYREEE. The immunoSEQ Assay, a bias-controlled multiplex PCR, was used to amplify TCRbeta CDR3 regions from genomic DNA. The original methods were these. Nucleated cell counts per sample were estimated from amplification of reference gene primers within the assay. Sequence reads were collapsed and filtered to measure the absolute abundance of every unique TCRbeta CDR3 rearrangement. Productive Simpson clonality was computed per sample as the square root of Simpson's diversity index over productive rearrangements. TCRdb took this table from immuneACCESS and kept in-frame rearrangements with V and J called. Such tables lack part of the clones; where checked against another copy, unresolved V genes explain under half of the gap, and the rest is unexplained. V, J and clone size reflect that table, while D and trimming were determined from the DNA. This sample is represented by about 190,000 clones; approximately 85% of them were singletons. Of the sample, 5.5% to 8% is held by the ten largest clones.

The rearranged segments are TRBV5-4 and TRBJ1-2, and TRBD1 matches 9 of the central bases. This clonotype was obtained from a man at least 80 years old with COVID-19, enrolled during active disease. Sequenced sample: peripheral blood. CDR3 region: CASSWKKQGAVDGYTF. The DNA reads TGTGCCAGCAGCTGGAAGAAACAGGGGGCAGTTGATGGCTACACCTTC.